The present entry profiles one T cell receptor (beta chain) with its context. These data belong to a study of early T cells in non-severe SARS-CoV-2 infection. This CDR3 has 17 amino acids. With V trimmed by 0 bases and J by 0 bases, 3 bases remained unmatched. CDR1 and CDR2 from the germline V gene are SGHAT and FQNNGV. Tagging with unique molecular identifiers was applied to individual cDNA molecules. One entry per CDR3 protein results from TCRdb running MiXCR on the 5' RACE reads. Of under 45,000 distinct CDR3 sequences listed, about 8% are singletons. The source was whole blood, collected at baseline. This receptor was taken from an adult who was a healthcare worker with PCR-confirmed SARS-CoV-2 infection or an uninfected control (not recorded which). The gene calls are TRBV11-2 and TRBJ2-3; 10 bases agree with TRBD2. For the CDR3, the DNA is TGTGCCAGCAGCTTAGACGGACTAGCGGATAGCACAGATACGCAGTATTTT. Protein: CASSLDGLADSTDTQYF.